This TCR beta chain is from a study of T-cell reconstitution after alpha-beta-depleted transplantation in children. The TCRbeta library was prepared with unique molecular identifiers. MiXCR, run by TCRdb on the PCR reads, gives a single entry per CDR3 protein. The sample shows 500,000 to 750,000 distinct CDR3 sequences, about an eighth of them seen only once. This clonotype came up a few times. Its antigen remains unknown. The study's findings and limits: Alpha-beta T cells present about two months after transplant were reported to originate from several hundred expanded graft clones. Newly generated T cells supplied most T-cell counts and diversity one year post-transplant. Certain patients had high TCRbeta diversity at day 60, and it came from recipient T cells and thymic progenitors that survived.

The CDR3 spans 15 residues. Trimming took 5 bases from V and 4 from J, leaving 14 bases between them. Per the germline V gene, CDR1 is SGHTA and CDR2 is FQGTGA. The V and J genes are TRBV7-3 and TRBJ2-2; possible D gene TRBD1, 5 bases. This material consisted of PBMCs, mostly from graft donor cells, taken 360 days after TCRalphabeta/CD19-depleted stem cell transplant. The clonotype comes from a male patient younger than 18 who had a stem cell transplant for acute myeloid leukemia, so the T cells may come from the graft donor. This chain's CDR3 is CASSNTVRATGELFF. CDR3 sequence (DNA): TGTGCCAGCAGCAACACTGTCAGGGCCACCGGGGAGCTGTTTTTT.